The 5 T cell receptor beta chains listed next were all sequenced from one sample in a study of T-cell memory formation after mild COVID-19. In TCRdb, the 5' RACE reads were re-called with MiXCR into one record per CDR3 protein. This table holds about 470,000 distinct CDR3 sequences, about 23% found once. Sample: PBMCs or a T cell subset sorted from them (not recorded which). The origin of the receptors is an adult woman who had mild COVID-19 (a few samples of this study predate the infection). Cell type and time point are not known.

This clonotype was seen a handful of times. The chain carries TRBV7-9 and TRBJ2-3, with D hard to call. V lost 0 bases and J lost 4, with 11 bases in between. This CDR3 contains 15 residues. CDR1 is SEHNR, CDR2 FQNEAQ, per germline (reference sequence). The chain's CDR3 is CASSLALSGADTQYF. The CDR3, as DNA: TGTGCCAGCAGCTTAGCGTTGAGTGGGGCAGATACGCAGTATTTT.

This clonotype has just a few counts. The chain combines TRBV4-3 with TRBJ2-7, with 12 bases matching TRBD2. The CDR3 is made up of 15 amino acids. V shed 0 bases, J shed 6 bases, and the junction held 3 bases outside the gene matches. Germline lookup yields CDR1 LGHNA and CDR2 YSLEER. Written as DNA, the CDR3 is TGCGCCAGCAGCCAAGAAGTACTAGCGGGGGGCGAGCAGTACTTC. Its protein is CASSQEVLAGGEQYF.

This chain joins TRBV7-2 and TRBJ1-1; 10 bases match TRBD1. CDR3 length equals 16 residues. Germline V lookup: CDR1 SGHTA, CDR2 FQGNSA. V lost 4 bases and J lost 3; bases outside the gene matches: 8. For the CDR3, the DNA is TGTGCCAGCAGCTACAGACGCGACAGGGGGCACACTGAAGCTTTCTTT. As protein: CASSYRRDRGHTEAFF.

Comments on this clonotype: The germline gene is not matched at one end of the junction; a read error may be the cause. This rearrangement joins TRBV5-1 to TRBJ2-5; the match to TRBD1 covers 9 bases. This CDR3 has 15 residues. The V gene's germline CDR1 is SGHRS and CDR2 YFSETQ. The CDR3 region is CASGRTGDIGESQYF. The CDR3 bases are TGCGCCAGCGGTCGGACAGGGGACATTGGGGAGAGCCAGTACTTC.

The chain links TRBV10-3 to TRBJ1-1; D is uncertain. The CDR3 covers 13 residues. Germline V gene lookup returns CDR1 ENHRY and CDR2 SYGVKD. V was clipped by 6 bases and J by 1 base, with 9 bases between them. The CDR3 here is CAISHHKNTEAFF. DNA for the CDR3: TGTGCCATCAGCCACCACAAGAACACTGAAGCTTTCTTT.